This T cell receptor beta chain came from a study of beta chain features in type 1 diabetes. Study details: Sorted cells from all samples, numbering approximately 100 million, were examined. Notes on the study in general: For Type 1 diabetes patients, all four CD4+ subsets carried TCRB CDR3s that were moderately but significantly shorter.

Blood was drawn once from each donor into heparinised tubes. The draws averaged about 0.12 L. Naive, central memory, regulatory and stem cell-like memory cells within the CD4+ compartment were sorted using CD45RO/CCR7/CD25/CD127/CD95/CD27. The sample holds a few counts of this clone. Antigen unknown. Expressed TCRB transcripts were sequenced because the entire RNA isolate underwent reverse transcription. This table comes from immunoSEQ multiplex PCR, and its TCRdb copy is limited to in-frame clones, with some not included. The sample records about 150,000 clones, more than 9.5% being singletons. Germline V gene sequence: CDR1 SGHTA, CDR2 FQGTGA. Trimming removed 5 bases from V and 6 bases from J; junction bases left unmatched: 9. The CDR3 runs to 15 residues.

Sequences were obtained from central memory CD4+ T cells from blood. V is TRBV7-3 and J is TRBJ2-1, with 8 bases that match TRBD2. The clonotype comes from a man in his late teens or twenties in good health. CDR3 residues: CASSPGTRIGNEQFF. CDR3 sequence (DNA): TGTGCCAGCAGCCCCGGGACTAGAATCGGCAATGAGCAGTTCTTC. Based on the CDR3 plus reference TRBV7-3 and TRBJ2-1, the full variable domain is GAGVSQTPSNKVTEKGKYVELRCDPISGHTALYWYRQSLGQGPEFLIYFQGTGAADDSGLPNDRFFAVRPEGSVSTLKIQRTERGDSAVYLCASSPGTRIGNEQFFGPGTRLTVL.